These T cell receptor beta chains were read from a single sample in a study of blood T cell repertoires in COVID-19. Sequencing used immunoSEQ multiplex PCR; TCRdb keeps in-frame clones, though not all of them. The sample lists around 200,000 clones, around 83% occurring once. Sequencing was performed on peripheral blood. These receptors were collected from a woman aged 45-65 years with acute or convalescent COVID-19. CDR3s include the opening cysteine and the closing phenylalanine or tryptophan. A D gene is named only where the DNA matches it firmly. Clone size is given for some rows only: seen once, a few or many times, or a class if the clone is expanded.

abundance	v_gene	d_gene	j_gene	CDR3nt	CDR3aa
few	TRBV28	TRBD2	TRBJ2-3	TGTGCCAGCAGCATTCCCCCGGGACTAGCGGGAGGGCCGGATACGCAGTATTTT	CASSIPPGLAGGPDTQYF
NA	TRBV5-6	TRBD1	TRBJ2-7	TGTGCCAGCAGCTCTCGGACAGGGATCTACGAGCAGTACTTC	CASSSRTGIYEQYF
NA	TRBV12-3/TRBV12-4	TRBD1	TRBJ1-4	TGTGCCAGCAGGGCGACAGGGGTTGGGAAACTGTTTTTT	CASRATGVGKLFF
NA	TRBV7-2	NA	TRBJ2-7	TGTGCCAGCAGCTTAGGAGGGAGCGGGCAGTACTTC	CASSLGGSGQYF
once	TRBV28	NA	TRBJ1-5	TGTGCCAGCAGAGGGGATTTAAGTCAGCCCCAGCATTTT	CASRGDLSQPQHF
NA	TRBV5-4	TRBD1	TRBJ2-1	TGTGCCAGCAGCAAGGGACAGGGGGCGGGCGGGAGCTCCTACAATGAGCAGTTCTTC	CASSKGQGAGGSSYNEQFF
NA	TRBV24-1	TRBD2	TRBJ2-7	TGTGCCACCAGTGATCTACGACTAGCGGGAGGGACCTACGAGCAGTACTTC	CATSDLRLAGGTYEQYF
once	TRBV5-6	TRBD2	TRBJ2-3	TGTGCCAGCAGCTTGAAGCGGGGGGGCACAGATACGCAGTATTTT	CASSLKRGGTDTQYF
NA	TRBV5-1	NA	TRBJ2-3	TGCGCCAGCAGCTTGGGTGCGGGACCAGGGACAGATACGCAGTATTTT	CASSLGAGPGTDTQYF
NA	TRBV5-1	TRBD1	TRBJ1-2	TGCGCCAGCAGCCAGGACAGGGACGGCTACACCTTC	CASSQDRDGYTF
NA	TRBV20-1	NA	TRBJ2-3	TGCAGTGCTAGTTTCCGGGATACGCAGTATTTT	CSASFRDTQYF
NA	TRBV2	NA	TRBJ1-5	TGTGCCAGCAGTGAACAGGGCAGCAATCAGCCCCAGCATTTT	CASSEQGSNQPQHF
few	TRBV19	TRBD1	TRBJ2-7	TGTGCCAGTAGCCCCGGGACAGGCTCCTACGAGCAGTACTTC	CASSPGTGSYEQYF
NA	TRBV24-1	NA	TRBJ1-2	TGTGCCACCAGTGATTTTCGAGTCAACTATGGCTACACCTTC	CATSDFRVNYGYTF
NA	TRBV29-1	NA	TRBJ2-3	TGCAGCCACCTAAGCGGGAGCACAGATACGCAGTATTTT	CSHLSGSTDTQYF
once	TRBV16	TRBD2	TRBJ2-1	TGTGCCAGCACCCAGCAATTGCTAGCGGGGAGCAATGAGCAGTTCTTC	CASTQQLLAGSNEQFF
once	TRBV13	NA	TRBJ1-5	TGTGCCAGCAGCCCCCGACCGGGTCAGCCCCAGCATTTT	CASSPRPGQPQHF
NA	TRBV30	NA	TRBJ1-5	TGTGCCTGGAGGACGGGGGGGGCGGGCAATCAGCCCCAGCATTTT	CAWRTGGAGNQPQHF
NA	TRBV19	TRBD1	TRBJ2-7	TGTGCCAGTAGTAACCCAAGACAGGGGGCGCATTACGAGCAGTACTTC	CASSNPRQGAHYEQYF
NA	TRBV6-2/TRBV6-3	TRBD1	TRBJ1-2	TGTGCCAGCAGTTACTGGGACAGGCCCATTCGGGACTACACCTTC	CASSYWDRPIRDYTF
NA	TRBV28	TRBD1	TRBJ2-5	TGTGCCAGCAGTTTCTCCGGACAGGCTAGGGAAGAGACCCAGTACTTC	CASSFSGQAREETQYF
NA	TRBV11-2	TRBD2	TRBJ2-1	TGTGCCAGCAGCTTTTCGGGCGGGAGGACGAATGAGCAGTTCTTC	CASSFSGGRTNEQFF
NA	TRBV18	TRBD1	TRBJ1-6	TGTGCCAGCTCACCCAGAGGGGGCGGGGATTCACCCCTCCACTTT	CASSPRGGGDSPLHF
NA	TRBV28	NA	TRBJ1-4	TGTGCCAGCAGTTTAAGCCCCCCTAGGAGGGCTTATGATAATGAAAAACTGTTTTTT	CASSLSPPRRAYDNEKLFF